The entry that follows covers one TCR beta chain sequence. This entry comes from a study of shared clonotypes between healthy human individuals. In the study overall: Each donor contributed plates that comprised three CD4 naive, three CD4 memory, two CD8 naive and one CD8 memory.

CD45RA-negative memory and CD45RA+ naive subsets were split from the CD4+ cells. Splitting of each subset's genomic DNA was done evenly across several immunoSEQ plates. The assay was immunoSEQ multiplex PCR, and TCRdb's table has in-frame clones only and misses some. The sample consists of 2,500,000 or so clones, less than 95% of them appearing once. This CDR3 comprises 13 residues. Trimming pared 6 bases from V and 1 base from J, leaving 9 bases between. CDR1 SEHNR and CDR2 FQNEAQ come from the germline V gene (reference sequence). The chain couples TRBV7-9 to TRBJ2-5, with D perhaps TRBD1 or TRBD2 (6 bases each). This TCR was recovered from a man between 18 and 29 years old in good health. Some clones in this sample may be carry-over from other donors' samples. The sequencing sample was made of naive CD4+ T cells from PBMCs. Subset noted: CD45RA+ positively selected. For the CDR3, the DNA is TGTGCCAGCAGTAGGGGGGCCCAAGAGACCCAGTACTTC. It encodes CASSRGAQETQYF.